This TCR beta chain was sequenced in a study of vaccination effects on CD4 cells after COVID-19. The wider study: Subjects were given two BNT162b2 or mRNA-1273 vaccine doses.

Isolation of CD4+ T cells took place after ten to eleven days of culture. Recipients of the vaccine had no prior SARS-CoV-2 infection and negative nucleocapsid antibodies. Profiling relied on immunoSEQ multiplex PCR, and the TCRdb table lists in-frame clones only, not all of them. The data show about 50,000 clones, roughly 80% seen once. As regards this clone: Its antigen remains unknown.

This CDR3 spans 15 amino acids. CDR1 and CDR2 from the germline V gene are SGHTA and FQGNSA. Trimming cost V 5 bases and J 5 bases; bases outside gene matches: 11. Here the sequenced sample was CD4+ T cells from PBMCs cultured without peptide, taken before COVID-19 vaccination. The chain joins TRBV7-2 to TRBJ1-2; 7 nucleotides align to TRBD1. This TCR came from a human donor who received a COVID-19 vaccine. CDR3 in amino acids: CASSPRTGPGYGYTF. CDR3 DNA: TGTGCCAGCAGCCCCCGGACAGGACCAGGGTATGGCTACACCTTC.